The 11 T cell receptor beta chains below all came from one sample that was sequenced in a study of T cell responses to AZD1222 COVID-19 vaccine. Data came from immunoSEQ multiplex PCR; TCRdb stores just in-frame clones and leaves some out. This table holds around 150,000 clones, 90% found once. The sample consisted of peripheral blood, taken on day 0 of AZD1222 vaccination. The receptors were sampled from an adult in good health.

The chain is built from TRBV19 and TRBJ2-3; D not certain. V was cut by 7 bases and J by 0 bases, with 14 bases left in between. CDR1 is LNHDA, CDR2 SQIVND, per germline (reference sequence). The CDR3 consists of 15 residues. The chain's CDR3 is CASTQAPTSTDTQYF. CDR3 in DNA: TGTGCCAGTACCCAGGCTCCAACTAGCACAGATACGCAGTATTTT.

The chain uses TRBV7-2 and TRBJ2-1; 9 bases map to TRBD1. The length of the CDR3 is 15 residues. Germline trimming cut 5 bases from V and 4 bases from J; bases unmatched to any gene: 6. In germline, CDR1 is SGHTA, CDR2 FQGNSA. The CDR3 nucleotides are TGTGCCAGCAGCGTGGGACAGGGTACTTACAATGAGCAGTTCTTC. It is translated as CASSVGQGTYNEQFF.

The chain uses TRBV15 and TRBJ1-2, with TRBD1 identical over 8 bases. Germline trimming cut 0 bases from V and 7 bases from J; bases unmatched to any gene: 4. The germline V gene has CDR1 LNHNV and CDR2 YYDKDF (reference sequence). The CDR3 has 14 residues. The CDR3 region has the DNA TGTGCCACCAGCAGAGAGGACAGGGATCGTGGCTACACCTTC. Its protein is CATSREDRDRGYTF. Complete variable domain (other parts from reference TRBV15 and TRBJ1-2): DAMVIQNPRYQVTQFGKPVTLSCSQTLNHNVMYWYQQKSSQAPKLLFHYYDKDFNNEADTPDNFQSRRPNTSFCFLDIRSPGLGDTAMYLCATSREDRDRGYTFGSGTRLTVV.

V gene TRBV6-5 combines with J gene TRBJ1-5; 9 bases are shared with TRBD1. This CDR3 is built from 14 residues. Germline assignment: CDR1 MNHEY and CDR2 SVGAGI. Losses at the gene ends were 7 bases for V and 8 bases for J; bases not matched to a gene: 9. CDR3 in amino acids: CASMTGGVIKPQHF. The DNA of the CDR3 is TGTGCCAGCATGACAGGGGGTGTAATCAAGCCCCAGCATTTT.

The V gene is TRBV19, the J gene TRBJ1-2; D unclear. Trimming pared 5 bases from V and 7 bases from J, leaving 11 bases between. The CDR3 length is 12 residues. Looked up from germline, CDR1 is LNHDA and CDR2 is SQIVND (reference sequence). DNA for the CDR3: TGTGCCAGTAGTGTCCGCCGGGGTGGCTACACCTTC. As protein: CASSVRRGGYTF.

The V gene is TRBV7-9, the J gene TRBJ2-3; 14 nucleotides line up with TRBD2. The CDR3 length is 17 residues. Trimming at V came to 9 bases and at J to 8 bases, leaving 16 bases not matched to a gene. The germline V gene has CDR1 SEHNR and CDR2 FQNEAQ (reference sequence). This CDR3 is CASIASGLAGATGTQYF. The CDR3 DNA follows: TGTGCCAGTATCGCCTCGGGACTAGCGGGGGCTACGGGTACGCAGTATTTT.

The rearrangement links TRBV18 to TRBJ2-1, with D perhaps matching TRBD1 (8 bases). This CDR3 region has 15 residues. Trimming took 3 bases from V and 6 from J, leaving 15 bases between them. Germline assignment: CDR1 KGHSH and CDR2 LQKENI. CDR3 coding DNA: TGTGCCAGCTCACCCGGACAGGGCGGGAGCAATGAGCAGTTCTTC. This gives the protein CASSPGQGGSNEQFF.

The sample holds one count of this clone. The CDR3 nucleotides read TGTGCCAGCAGACCGGGGACAGTCGCCTACGAGCAGTACTTC. Protein product: CASRPGTVAYEQYF. The V and J genes are TRBV7-8 and TRBJ2-7, with TRBD1 identical over 7 bases. V lost 6 bases, J lost 2 bases, and 7 bases stayed unmatched. The CDR3 runs to 14 residues. Germline CDR1 reads SGHVS; CDR2 reads FQNEAQ.

The chain carries TRBV11-3 and TRBJ2-1; D might be TRBD2 (6 bases). Per germline, CDR1 SGHNT and CDR2 YENEEA. Trimming took 7 bases from V and 3 from J, leaving 19 bases between them. The CDR3 is 16 residues long. The chain's CDR3 is CASISWGVDNYNEQFF. CDR3 nucleotide sequence: TGTGCCAGCATCTCTTGGGGGGTGGATAACTACAATGAGCAGTTCTTC.

This chain joins TRBV6-1 and TRBJ2-5; 9 bases are a match to TRBD1. The CDR3 length is 20 residues. J was trimmed by 3 bases and V by 2 bases; bases with no gene match: 19. CDR1 MNHNS and CDR2 SASEGT come from the germline V gene. CDR3 in amino acids: CASSEFGTGFSFSPEETQYF. DNA for the CDR3: TGTGCCAGCAGTGAATTCGGGACAGGGTTCTCCTTTTCCCCCGAAGAGACCCAGTACTTC.

This sequence joins TRBV23-1 and TRBJ2-2; unclear D gene. TRBV23-1 is designated an ORF whose function remains uncertain. The CDR3 runs to 14 residues. The ends were cut back, 6 bases at V and 1 base at J, with 9 bases in the middle. The CDR3 is CASSPTENTGELFF. Written as DNA, the CDR3 is TGCGCCAGCAGCCCGACGGAGAACACCGGGGAGCTGTTTTTT.